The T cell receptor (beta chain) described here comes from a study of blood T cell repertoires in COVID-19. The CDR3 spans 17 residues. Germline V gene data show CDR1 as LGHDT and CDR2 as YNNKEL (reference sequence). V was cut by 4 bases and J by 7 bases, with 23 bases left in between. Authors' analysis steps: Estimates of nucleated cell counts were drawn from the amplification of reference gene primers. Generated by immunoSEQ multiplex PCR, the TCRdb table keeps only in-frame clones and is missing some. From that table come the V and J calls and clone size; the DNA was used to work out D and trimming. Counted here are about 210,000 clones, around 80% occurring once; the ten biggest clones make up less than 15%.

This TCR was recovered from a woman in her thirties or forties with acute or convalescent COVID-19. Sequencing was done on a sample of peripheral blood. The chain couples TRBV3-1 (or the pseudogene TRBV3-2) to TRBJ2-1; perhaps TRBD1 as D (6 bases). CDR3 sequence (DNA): TGTGCCAGCAGCCCCAGGGGACGAAGCTCGCCCCGTAATGAGCAGTTCTTC. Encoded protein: CASSPRGRSSPRNEQFF.